This T cell receptor (beta chain) was observed in a study of blood T cell repertoires in COVID-19. At the level of the study: Specimens from acute and convalescent COVID-19 originated in the United States, Italy and Spain. T cells, B-cell-depleted T cells, or PBMCs supplied cDNA or gDNA.

Per the authors' pipeline: From reference gene primer amplification, estimates of nucleated cell counts were derived. TCRdb's table, derived via immunoSEQ multiplex PCR, lists solely in-frame clones and lacks some. That table furnishes V, J and clone size, whereas the DNA furnished D and trimming. The data show 150,000 or so clones, around nine tenths seen once. Trimming removed 0 bases at V and 0 bases at J, with 3 bases between. Germline CDR1 is MNHEY and CDR2 is SMNVEV (reference sequence). CDR3 length: 14 residues. This clone was seen a single time. The TCR was taken from a man in his 60s with active or convalescent COVID-19. Sequencing was carried out using peripheral blood. The chain uses TRBV27 and TRBJ1-3; D is unresolved. The CDR3 DNA sequence: TGTGCCAGCAGTTTATCAGCCTCTGGAAACACCATATATTTT. It specifies CASSLSASGNTIYF.